The rows below give T cell receptor beta chains drawn from one sample of a study of CD8 T cells in Susac syndrome. TCRdb independently ran MiXCR on the immunoSEQ multiplex PCR reads; one entry per CDR3 protein. The sample has over 130,000 distinct CDR3 sequences; 85% to 95% are singletons. Material for sequencing was CD4+ T cells from PBMCs. The source is a human donor with multiple sclerosis. The CDR3 runs from the conserved cysteine through the conserved F or W. A D gene is named only where the DNA matches it firmly. Size tells how often a clone was seen (once, few, many) or the class of an expanded clone, and some rows leave it out.

TRBJ2-2	16	TRBV6-2/TRBV6-3	TRBD1	.	TGTGCCCCATCCCCGACAGGGGACCAAAACACCGGGGAGCTGTTTTTT	CAPSPTGDQNTGELFF
TRBJ1-2	14	TRBV16	.	.	TGTGCCAGCAGCCCCTACCCAGGGGATTATGGCTACACCTTC	CASSPYPGDYGYTF
TRBJ2-7	16	TRBV20-1	TRBD1	.	TGCAGTGCTAGATACAGACGACAGGGGGACTACTACGAGCAGTACTTC	CSARYRRQGDYYEQYF
TRBJ1-1	13	TRBV30	.	once	TGTGCCTGGATTCACGGGAGGGACACTGAAGCTTTCTTT	CAWIHGRDTEAFF
TRBJ1-5	16	TRBV24-1	TRBD1	.	TGTGCCACCAGTGATCCCGGGACAGGGGGCAATCAGCCCCAGCATTTT	CATSDPGTGGNQPQHF
TRBJ2-3	16	TRBV19	.	.	TGTGCCAGTAGTATAGATCGGGGACACCTATCAGATACGCAGTATTTT	CASSIDRGHLSDTQYF
TRBJ2-3	15	TRBV18	TRBD1	once	TGTGCCAGCTCTACCGGACAGGCCGACACAGATACGCAGTATTTT	CASSTGQADTDTQYF
TRBJ2-7	15	TRBV20-1	TRBD2	once	TGCAGTGCTAGAGAGGGGACTAGCGGGGGTTTCGAGCAGTACTTC	CSAREGTSGGFEQYF
TRBJ1-2	14	TRBV29-1	TRBD1	once	TGCAGCGTTGCCTCGACAGGGTTGGACTATGGCTACACCTTC	CSVASTGLDYGYTF
TRBJ2-6	15	TRBV20-1	TRBD1	.	TGCAGTGCTCACAGGACAGGGTCAGGGGCCAACGTCCTGACTTTC	CSAHRTGSGANVLTF
TRBJ1-6	13	TRBV19	.	.	TGTGCCAGTAGGGTGGCCCGGAATTCACCCCTCCACTTT	CASRVARNSPLHF
TRBJ2-1	13	TRBV2	.	.	TGTGCCAGCAGCCTTCGCTCCTACAATGAGCAGTTCTTC	CASSLRSYNEQFF
TRBJ2-1	15	TRBV7-3	.	once	TGTGCCAGCAGCTTAACGGCCAACTCCTACAATGAGCAGTTCTTC	CASSLTANSYNEQFF
TRBJ2-7	15	TRBV3-1	TRBD1	.	TGTGCCAGCAGCCAAAAGACAGGGGGGTCCTACGAGCAGTACTTC	CASSQKTGGSYEQYF
TRBJ1-2	14	TRBV12-3/TRBV12-4	TRBD1	.	TGTGCCAGCAGAAGACAGGGGGAAGTAAGTGGCTACACCTTC	CASRRQGEVSGYTF
TRBJ2-3	17	TRBV29-1	TRBD1	.	TGCAGCGTTGAAGCGGGGCGACAGGGCCTTTGGACAGATACGCAGTATTTT	CSVEAGRQGLWTDTQYF
TRBJ2-1	15	TRBV29-1	TRBD2	.	TGCAGCGCCTCAAAAGGACTAGCGGGAGTAGATGAGCAGTTCTTC	CSASKGLAGVDEQFF
TRBJ2-7	14	TRBV12-3/TRBV12-4	.	.	TGTGCCAGCAGCCTGACCGGCTTACTCTACGAGCAGTACTTC	CASSLTGLLYEQYF